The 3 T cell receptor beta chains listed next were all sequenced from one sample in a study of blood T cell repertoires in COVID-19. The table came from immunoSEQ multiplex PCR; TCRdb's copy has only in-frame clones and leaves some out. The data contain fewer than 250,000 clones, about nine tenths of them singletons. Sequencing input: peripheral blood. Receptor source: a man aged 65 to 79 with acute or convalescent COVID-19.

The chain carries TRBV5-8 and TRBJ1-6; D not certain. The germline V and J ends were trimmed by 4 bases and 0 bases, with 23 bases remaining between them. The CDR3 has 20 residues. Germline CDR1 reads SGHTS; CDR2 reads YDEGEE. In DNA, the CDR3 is TGTGCCAGCAGCCTGCTGATAGGACGGGGAACAAGCTCCTATAATTCACCCCTCCACTTT. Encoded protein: CASSLLIGRGTSSYNSPLHF.

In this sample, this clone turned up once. CDR3 region: CASSQRGYSSTDTQYF. The CDR3, as DNA: TGTGCCAGCAGCCAAAGGGGGTACTCTAGCACAGATACGCAGTATTTT. The chain joins TRBV3-1 (or the pseudogene TRBV3-2) to TRBJ2-3, with D tentatively TRBD1 (6 bases). This CDR3 has 16 residues. The germline V and J ends were trimmed by 2 bases and 0 bases, with 12 bases remaining between them. Germline CDR1 reads LGHDT; CDR2 reads YNNKEL (reference sequence).

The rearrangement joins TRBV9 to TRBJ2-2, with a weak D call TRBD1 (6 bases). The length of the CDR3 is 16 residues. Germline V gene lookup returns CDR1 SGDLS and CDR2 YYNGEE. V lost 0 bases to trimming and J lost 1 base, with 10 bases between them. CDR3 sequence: CASSVGLTGNTGELFF. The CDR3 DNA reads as TGTGCCAGCAGCGTAGGCTTGACAGGGAACACCGGGGAGCTGTTTTTT.